Reported below is one T cell receptor (beta chain). The antigen remains unidentified. Germline CDR1 is SEHNR and CDR2 is FQNEAQ (reference sequence). V lost 5 bases to trimming and J lost 8 bases; unmatched junction nucleotides: 12. CDR3 size: 15 residues. These data originate in a study of shared clonotypes between healthy human individuals. Study background: Researchers drew samples from a couple of women and a few men aged 18 to 49. Study-wide points: Around 4.7% of naive CD4 clonotypes were shared across four donors.

Genomic DNA per cell subset filled all wells of several immunoSEQ plates. The data were produced by immunoSEQ multiplex PCR, yet TCRdb's version contains in-frame clones alone and is incomplete. Found here are more than 2 million clones, about 95% of them singletons; the top ten hold roughly 1%. Naive CD8 populations comprised CD45RO-negative cells positively selected for CCR7, excluding terminally differentiated effector memory CD45RA+ cells. This clonotype originated in a man between 18 and 35 years old in good health. The sequenced sample consisted of naive CD8+ T cells sorted from blood. The chain is built from TRBV7-9 and TRBJ1-2; TRBD1 matches 9 bases. CDR3 sequence reads: CASSPRDRVTEGYTF. The DNA for the CDR3 is TGTGCCAGCAGCCCCCGGGACAGGGTGACCGAGGGCTACACCTTC.